The 24 T cell receptor beta chains given below trace back to one sample, sequenced in a study of Ad26.COV2.S vaccination and SARS-CoV-2 variants. Treatment described: some 19 received Ad26.COV2.S at low or high dose, single or two shots; roughly five received placebo; per-sample allocation not given. Repertoires come from day 63 after the first vaccine or placebo injection. Sequencing used immunoSEQ multiplex PCR; TCRdb keeps in-frame clones, though not all of them. The sample lists 500,000 or so clones, approximately 89% occurring once. The sample consisted of peripheral blood, taken in a trial of Ad26.COV2.S vaccine versus placebo. Every receptor here comes from a person between 18 and 65 years old who received the Ad26.COV2.S COVID-19 vaccine or a placebo.

This chain joins TRBV12-3 or TRBV12-4 and TRBJ2-7; D not certain. The CDR3 has 12 amino acids. The V end lost 3 bases, the J end lost 7 bases, and 10 bases lay between the germline ends. CDR3 nucleotide sequence: TGTGCCAGCAGTTTCCCCTTCGAAGAGCAGTACTTC. It yields the protein CASSFPFEEQYF.

This clone was seen a single time. The chain is built from TRBV4-1 and TRBJ2-2, with D possibly matching TRBD2 (6 bases). The CDR3 sequence is 16 residues long. With 1 base removed from V and 5 bases from J, the gap between germline ends came to 14 bases. Germline CDR1 and CDR2: MGHRA and YSYEKL. The CDR3 DNA follows: TGCGCCAGCAGCCAAGTACCGGGACTGAAGACCGGGGAGCTGTTTTTT. Its protein is CASSQVPGLKTGELFF.

In its sample, this clone was seen a few times. The CDR3 region is CASRHEESKNIQYF. In DNA form, the CDR3 reads TGTGCCAGCAGGCACGAGGAATCCAAAAACATTCAGTACTTC. The chain carries TRBV6-5 and TRBJ2-4; D call uncertain. CDR1 and CDR2 from the germline V gene are MNHEY and SVGAGI. Between the trimmed V and J ends, which lost 6 bases and 2 bases, there was a span of 11 bases. This CDR3 contains 14 residues.

This chain joins TRBV2 and TRBJ2-3; a possible D gene is TRBD2 (6 bases). This CDR3 spans 13 amino acids. CDR1 and CDR2 (germline): SNHLY, FYNNEI. V shed 6 bases and J shed 6 bases, with 13 bases lying between them. The CDR3 nucleotides read TGTGCCAGCAGGGGGACTCTCGCGGATACGCAGTATTTT. It codes for CASRGTLADTQYF.

The V call is TRBV28, the J call TRBJ2-3; D is unclear. Deletions cut 1 base from V and 3 bases from J, with 5 bases between. The germline CDR1 and CDR2 sequences are MDHEN and SYDVKM. The length of the CDR3 is 13 residues. CDR3 residues: CASSLFVTDTQYF. The DNA for the CDR3 is TGTGCCAGCAGTTTATTTGTTACAGATACGCAGTATTTT.

Points on this clone: The same CDR3 arises from other DNA sequences in this sample as well. The chain carries TRBV28 and TRBJ1-1; D call uncertain. Looked up from germline, CDR1 is MDHEN and CDR2 is SYDVKM. The CDR3 totals 14 residues. Trimming cost V 2 bases and J 0 bases, with 7 bases left between them. The CDR3 DNA is TGTGCCAGCAGTTTAAGGAGCTTGAACACTGAAGCTTTCTTT. Translating it yields CASSLRSLNTEAFF.

DNA for the CDR3: TGTGCCAGCAGTGAGGGGGGAGGGGGGCCCACTGAAGCTTTCTTT. Amino acids: CASSEGGGGPTEAFF. V gene TRBV6-1 combines with J gene TRBJ1-1; TRBD1 is a possible D gene (6 bases). Germline CDR1 reads MNHNS; CDR2 reads SASEGT. V was pared by 3 bases and J by 4 bases, with 15 bases between. The CDR3 is 15 amino acids.

This sequence joins TRBV19 and TRBJ2-5, with D perhaps matching TRBD1 (5 bases). The CDR3 contains 16 residues. CDR1 LNHDA and CDR2 SQIVND come from the germline V gene (reference sequence). V was pared by 1 base and J by 0 bases, with 12 bases between. CDR3 coding DNA: TGTGCCAGTAGTATAGGGGGCAGCCTGTACCAAGAGACCCAGTACTTC. Encoded protein: CASSIGGSLYQETQYF.

This clone was observed a single time. The J gene is TRBJ1-3, the V gene TRBV28; perhaps TRBD1 as D (5 bases). The ends were cut back, 2 bases at V and 0 bases at J, with 17 bases in the middle. Per germline, CDR1 MDHEN and CDR2 SYDVKM. The CDR3 has 18 residues. CDR3 DNA sequence: TGTGCCAGCAGTTTACCTCCGTCAGGGAGCTACTCTGGAAACACCATATATTTT. This sequence encodes CASSLPPSGSYSGNTIYF.

V gene TRBV4-3 combines with J gene TRBJ1-1; D possibly corresponds to TRBD1 (6 bases). CDR3 length: 14 amino acids. CDR1 is LGHNA and CDR2 is YSLEER in the germline V gene. Deletions cut 2 bases from V and 1 base from J, with 8 bases between. Written as DNA, the CDR3 is TGCGCCAGCAGCCAATGGACAGCGAACACTGAAGCTTTCTTT. This encodes CASSQWTANTEAFF.

The genes are TRBV7-2 and TRBJ1-4; TRBD1 matches at 7 bases. The CDR3 extends over 15 amino acids. Germline V gene sequence: CDR1 SGHTA, CDR2 FQGNSA. V lost 2 bases and J lost 5; bases outside the gene matches: 5. CDR3 nucleotide sequence: TGTGCCAGCAGCTTAAAGACAGGGTGGAATGAAAAACTGTTTTTT. This codes for CASSLKTGWNEKLFF.

This sequence joins TRBV2 and TRBJ2-2; TRBD1 might be the D (6 bases). The CDR3 extends over 14 amino acids. Trimming took 6 bases from V and 5 from J, leaving 13 bases between them. Germline values: CDR1 SNHLY, CDR2 FYNNEI. The CDR3 sequence is CASSATGPTGELFF. CDR3 coding DNA: TGTGCCAGCAGCGCGACAGGCCCTACCGGGGAGCTGTTTTTT.

The chain recombines TRBV5-1 with TRBJ2-5; 9 positions agree with TRBD1. Germline V gives CDR1 SGHRS, CDR2 YFSETQ. Losses at the gene ends were 3 bases for V and 1 base for J; bases not matched to a gene: 4. The CDR3 has 15 residues. CDR3 DNA: TGCGCCAGCAGCTCCCGGACAGGGGTCCAAGAGACCCAGTACTTC. It is translated as CASSSRTGVQETQYF. The full variable domain, with the rest looked up from reference TRBV5-1 and TRBJ2-5, is KAGVTQTPRYLIKTRGQQVTLSCSPISGHRSVSWYQQTPGQGLQFLFEYFSETQRNKGNFPGRFSGRQFSNSRSEMNVSTLELGDSALYLCASSSRTGVQETQYFGPGTRLLVL.

This chain uses TRBV11-2 with TRBJ1-2; the D is unclear. CDR1 and CDR2 (germline): SGHAT, FQNNGV. V was pared by 1 base and J by 7 bases, with 10 bases between. The CDR3 length is 13 residues. CDR3 sequence: CASSLGAGGGYTF. CDR3 coding DNA: TGTGCCAGCAGCTTAGGGGCTGGAGGTGGCTACACCTTC.

The chain has TRBV5-6 and TRBJ1-4; TRBD1 matches at 7 bases. With V trimmed by 5 bases and J by 8 bases, 12 bases remained unmatched. Per germline, CDR1 SGHDT and CDR2 YYEEEE. The CDR3 extends over 15 amino acids. CDR3 sequence (DNA): TGTGCCAGCAGTGATACCGACAGGGATAGGGAAAAACTGTTTTTT. Protein product: CASSDTDRDREKLFF.

This clone appeared a single time. The chain combines TRBV20-1 with TRBJ2-1; no clear D. V lost 3 bases to trimming and J lost 10 bases, with 10 bases between them. Germline assignment: CDR1 DFQATT and CDR2 SNEGSKA (reference sequence). This CDR3 has 11 residues. The CDR3 DNA follows: TGCAGTGCTAGTAACTTCGAGGAGCAGTTCTTC. This translates into CSASNFEEQFF.

The genes are TRBV2 and TRBJ1-2; tentatively, D is TRBD1 (5 bases). With 7 bases removed from V and 8 bases from J, the gap between germline ends came to 20 bases. In germline, CDR1 is SNHLY, CDR2 FYNNEI. The CDR3 is 14 residues long. CDR3 sequence reads: CASIAARESGGYTF. In DNA form, the CDR3 reads TGTGCCAGCATAGCAGCCAGGGAGTCGGGCGGCTACACCTTC.

The rearrangement links TRBV7-2 to TRBJ1-5; D gene ambiguous. There are 16 residues in the CDR3. CDR1 and CDR2 from the germline V gene are SGHTA and FQGNSA. Trimming shortened V by 5 bases and J by 0 bases, and 14 bases separated the two germline ends. As DNA, the CDR3 is TGTGCCAGCAGCGCCACGGGTGGGTATAGCAATCAGCCCCAGCATTTT. This gives the protein CASSATGGYSNQPQHF. The whole variable domain, remainder taken from reference TRBV7-2 and TRBJ1-5, is GAGVSQSPSNKVTEKGKDVELRCDPISGHTALYWYRQSLGQGLEFLIYFQGNSAPDKSGLPSDRFSAERTGGSVSTLTIQRTQQEDSAVYLCASSATGGYSNQPQHFGDGTRLSIL.

The chain is built from TRBV3-1 (or the pseudogene TRBV3-2) and TRBJ2-7; D gene uncertain. CDR3 length: 12 residues. Per germline, CDR1 LGHDT and CDR2 YNNKEL (reference sequence). V was shortened by 2 bases and J by 7 bases, with 9 bases between the two germline ends. CDR3 in amino acids: CASSQNMGEQYF. The CDR3 bases are TGTGCCAGCAGCCAAAACATGGGGGAGCAGTACTTC.

This chain links TRBV7-3 with TRBJ2-2; D is possibly TRBD2 (6 bases). V was trimmed by 2 bases and J by 1 base, leaving 11 bases between them. CDR1 SGHTA and CDR2 FQGTGA come from the germline V gene. The CDR3 is 16 residues long. The CDR3 spells CASSLSGGLNTGELFF. CDR3 sequence (DNA): TGTGCCAGCAGCTTATCAGGAGGGTTGAACACCGGGGAGCTGTTTTTT.

This rearrangement joins TRBV10-3 to TRBJ1-2, with no clear D. The CDR3 contains 14 residues. Trimming shortened V by 2 bases and J by 4 bases, and 11 bases separated the two germline ends. Germline CDR1 is ENHRY and CDR2 is SYGVKD. Here the CDR3 DNA reads TGTGCCATCAGTGAGCGATCAGACGGCTATGGCTACACCTTC. Residues: CAISERSDGYGYTF.

The CDR3: CATSDSRQVNEKLFF. In DNA, the CDR3 is TGTGCCACCAGTGATTCGCGACAGGTTAATGAAAAACTGTTTTTT. The chain is built from TRBV24-1 and TRBJ1-4; possible D gene TRBD1, 6 bases. CDR1 is KGHDR, CDR2 SFDVKD, per germline. This CDR3 contains 15 residues. Trimming shortened V by 2 bases and J by 4 bases, and 10 bases separated the two germline ends.

The chain combines TRBV5-1 with TRBJ2-7; TRBD1 matches at 9 bases. The germline V gene has CDR1 SGHRS and CDR2 YFSETQ. V dropped 6 bases and J dropped 4; count of bases not matched to a gene: 8. CDR3 length: 14 amino acids. CDR3 in amino acids: CASNRGTGLYEQYF. For the CDR3, the DNA is TGCGCCAGCAATAGAGGGACAGGGCTTTACGAGCAGTACTTC.

For this clone: Other DNA variants within this sample encode the same CDR3. For the CDR3, the DNA is TGTGCCAGCAGCTTACGGGGTGACACTGAAGCTTTCTTT. It encodes CASSLRGDTEAFF. J is TRBJ1-1 and V is TRBV7-3; no clear D gene. The CDR3 length is 13 residues. V dropped 2 bases and J dropped 3 bases, with 7 bases sitting between them. Germline CDR1 is SGHTA and CDR2 is FQGTGA.